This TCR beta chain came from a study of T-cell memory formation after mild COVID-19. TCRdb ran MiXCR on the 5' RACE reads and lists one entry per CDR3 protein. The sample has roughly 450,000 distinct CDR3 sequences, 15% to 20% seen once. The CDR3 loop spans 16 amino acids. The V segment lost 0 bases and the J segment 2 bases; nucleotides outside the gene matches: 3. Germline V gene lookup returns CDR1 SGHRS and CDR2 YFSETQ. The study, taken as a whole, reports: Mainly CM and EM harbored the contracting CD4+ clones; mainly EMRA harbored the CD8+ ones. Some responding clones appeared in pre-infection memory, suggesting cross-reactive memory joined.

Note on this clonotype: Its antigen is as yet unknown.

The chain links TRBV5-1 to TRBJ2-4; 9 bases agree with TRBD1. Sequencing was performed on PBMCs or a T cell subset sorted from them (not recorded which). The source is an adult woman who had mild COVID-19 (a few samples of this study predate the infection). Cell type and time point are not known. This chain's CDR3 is CASSLGDRETKNIQYF. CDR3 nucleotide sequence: TGCGCCAGCAGCTTGGGGGACAGGGAAACCAAAAACATTCAGTACTTC.